This paragraph covers one T cell receptor beta chain sequence. Ten or more counts support this clonotype. It has no known antigen specificity. No qualities accompany the bases; no much larger clone lies one base away. Interpreted using the paper, the time point label stands for: persistent/refractory GD, antithyroid drugs over 5 years with positive TRAb. For both TCR sequencing and RNA sequencing, RNA was extracted from PBMCs in TRIzol. Graves' disease was diagnosed according to American Thyroid Association guidelines. The patients came from an endocrinology department in Xi'an, China. From each patient, approximately 10 milliliters of peripheral blood was collected into an EDTA anticoagulant tube. Ficoll Paque Plus density gradient separation was used to isolate PBMCs, and no further T cell sorting was performed. An Agilent 2100 Bioanalyzer and agarose gel were used to check RNA quality, while a NanoDrop 2000 measured RNA concentration.

These data are taken from a study of regulatory T cells in long-lasting Graves disease (dated by TCRdb to the early 2020s). At the level of the whole study: Persistent Graves' disease was defined as persistently positive TSH receptor autoantibodies together with antithyroid drug treatment for over 5 years. This study used TCR sequencing and RNA sequencing of peripheral blood to compare persistent Graves' disease patients against newly diagnosed Graves' disease patients. The study was registered as a clinical trial and conducted in China. A total of some 35 samples underwent TCR sequencing, from roughly 13 patients with persistent Graves' disease and approximately 20 patients with newly diagnosed Graves' disease. Persistent Graves' disease patients in the clinical cohort had taken antithyroid drugs for roughly ten years on average. Paper-wide results and their limitations: Only the TCR beta chain was sequenced and analyzed. The authors acknowledged the small sample size as a limitation that may reduce accuracy. Compared with newly diagnosed patients, persistent Graves' disease patients had lower TCR Shannon entropy and fewer highly expanded clones, which suggests clonal expansion. The study examined only peripheral blood because the primary lesion, thyroid tissue, could not be accessed. Persistent patients shared more public clonotypes among themselves (roughly 2,700) than newly diagnosed patients did (approximately 900). Preferential use of TRBV28, TRBJ1-2 and TRBJ2-5 was observed in persistent disease, whereas TRBV20-1 and TRBJ2-1 were favored in newly diagnosed disease.

To prepare the library, multiplex PCR was applied. Sequencing relied on an Illumina HiSeq 4000. To build TCR beta libraries, CDR3 regions were amplified by Arm-PCR using iRepertoire HTBI primers. Before sequencing, the PCR products underwent gel purification. The paper's processing steps were these. Gene usage analysis of CDR3 amino acid clonotypes relied on the approximately 60 TRBV and more than twelve TRBJ segments identified across samples. COPE and FqMerger were used to merge filtered high-quality paired reads into contigs. BLAST was used to align contigs to IMGT TRBV, TRBD and TRBJ reference genes, with CDR3 defined following IMGT. Any clonotype with a frequency above 0.1% was classified as a highly expanded clone. Shannon entropy served as the measure of repertoire diversity, while the Gini coefficient captured V-J evenness. A clonotype found in more than one individual was treated as public. TCRdb cleaned the public reads at Q25 with fastp, built clones with MiXCR and kept in-frame beta chains. Every distinct CDR3 protein forms one entry, paired with its most common genes and DNA. These V and J calls are TCRdb output, not the study's own analysis. This sample is represented by hundreds of thousands of distinct CDR3 sequences; approximately 23% of them were singletons. The leading ten clones occupy about an eighth of the sample.

V is pruned by 10 bases and J by 0 bases, leaving 6 bases of the junction without a gene match. The cysteine opens and the phenylalanine closes a CDR3 of 14 amino acids. Only CDR3 DNA is held: 42 bases, read in frame from base 1. CDR1 SNHLY and CDR2 FYNNEI were looked up in the germline V gene. Sequenced material: peripheral blood mononuclear cells (PBMCs), taken when the disease was refractory, from a patient treated with antithyroid drugs. The TCR was taken from a female donor with Graves disease. The chain links TRBV2 with TRBJ1-5, and 7 junctional nucleotides match TRBD1. The CDR3 sequence is CATGQAYSNQPQHF. The nucleotide sequence is given as TGTGCCACTGGACAGGCATATAGCAATCAGCCCCAGCATTTT.